A single sample gave rise to the 25 T cell receptor beta chains below, sequenced in a study of control samples from healthy donors and cancer patients. Some clones are missing from TCRdb's copy, which holds only in-frame ones; the method was immunoSEQ multiplex PCR. The sample has some 40,000 clones, roughly 94% seen once; the top ten hold about 24%. The sequenced sample consisted of blood. The receptors here all came from a man in his 60s in good health.

The V and J genes are TRBV28 and TRBJ2-3; D unresolved. The CDR3 has 15 residues. Trimming removed 4 bases from V and 1 base from J, with 12 bases in between. Germline CDR1 reads MDHEN; CDR2 reads SYDVKM. The CDR3 region has the DNA TGTGCCAGCAGTTATCACGGGCCCCGCACAGATACGCAGTATTTT. It translates to CASSYHGPRTDTQYF.

This chain links TRBV29-1 with TRBJ2-1; TRBD2 matches 11 bases. This CDR3 region has 16 residues. Unmatched junction bases numbered 15, after V lost 3 bases and J lost 11 bases. CDR1 and CDR2 from the germline V gene are SQVTM and ANQGSEA. The CDR3, as DNA: TGCAGCGTTGAGCCCCCCGGACTAGCGGGTCCCCCCCAGCAGTTCTTC. Protein product: CSVEPPGLAGPPQQFF.

The V gene is TRBV24-1, the J gene TRBJ1-5, with D unresolved. This CDR3 contains 13 residues. Trimming removed 9 bases from V and 2 bases from J, with 10 bases in between. CDR1 is KGHDR, CDR2 SFDVKD, per germline. The CDR3 protein is CATATEGNQPQHF. CDR3 in DNA: TGTGCCACCGCCACGGAAGGCAATCAGCCCCAGCATTTT.

The chain employs TRBV7-8 and TRBJ2-3; D possibly corresponds to TRBD2 (7 bases). The CDR3 spans 17 residues. V lost 2 bases, J lost 6 bases, and 21 bases lay in between. Germline V gene lookup returns CDR1 SGHVS and CDR2 FQNEAQ. CDR3 residues: CASSLIGGIWGRDTQYF. As DNA, the CDR3 is TGTGCCAGCAGCTTAATCGGGGGGATATGGGGGCGCGATACGCAGTATTTT. Variable domain in full (rest from reference TRBV7-8 and TRBJ2-3): GAGVSQSPRYKVAKRGQDVALRCDPISGHVSLFWYQQALGQGPEFLTYFQNEAQLDKSGLPSDRFFAERPEGSVSTLKIQRTQQEDSAVYLCASSLIGGIWGRDTQYFGPGTRLTVL.

The rearrangement joins TRBV18 to TRBJ2-1; no clear D. V gave up 6 bases and J gave up 1 base, with 13 bases separating them. CDR1 is KGHSH, CDR2 LQKENI, per germline. This CDR3 has 15 residues. This CDR3 reads CASSPSAPSYNEQFF. The CDR3 DNA reads TGTGCCAGCTCTCCCTCGGCGCCGTCCTACAATGAGCAGTTCTTC.

The CDR3: CASSMSNQPQHF. DNA of the CDR3: TGTGCCAGTAGTATGAGCAATCAGCCCCAGCATTTT. The chain combines TRBV19 with TRBJ1-5; no clear D gene. The V end lost 3 bases, the J end lost 1 base, and 1 base lay between the germline ends. The CDR3 is 12 residues long. The germline V gene has CDR1 LNHDA and CDR2 SQIVND (reference sequence).

The chain joins TRBV28 to TRBJ2-1, with D possibly TRBD2 on 6 matching bases. The CDR3 length is 15 residues. Germline V gene data show CDR1 as MDHEN and CDR2 as SYDVKM. V lost 6 bases and J lost 5, with 17 bases in between. The CDR3 reads CASRVGGGTNNEQFF. DNA of the CDR3: TGTGCCAGCAGAGTCGGTGGGGGGACGAACAATGAGCAGTTCTTC.

The rearrangement uses TRBV25-1 and TRBJ1-3; D is uncertain. V was shortened by 8 bases and J by 0 bases, with 11 bases between the two germline ends. Per germline, CDR1 MGHDK and CDR2 SYGVNS. The CDR3 totals 14 residues. The CDR3 DNA follows: TGTGCCAGCCGGCGGTCAGACTCTGGAAACACCATATATTTT. This translates into CASRRSDSGNTIYF. Full variable domain (missing parts from reference TRBV25-1 and TRBJ1-3): EADIYQTPRYLVIGTGKKITLECSQTMGHDKMYWYQQDPGMELHLIHYSYGVNSTEKGDLSSESTVSRIRTEHFPLTLESARPSHTSQYLCASRRSDSGNTIYFGEGSWLTVV.

V is TRBV9 and J is TRBJ2-3; 11 nucleotides align to TRBD2. The junction had 3 bases not matched to a gene; V was cut back by 0 bases and J by 0 bases. The CDR3 covers 17 residues. Germline CDR1 SGDLS, CDR2 YYNGEE. The CDR3 region has the DNA TGTGCCAGCAGCGTAGGACTAGCGGGAATTAGCACAGATACGCAGTATTTT. Amino acid sequence: CASSVGLAGISTDTQYF.

This chain links TRBV9 with TRBJ2-1; tentative D call: TRBD2 (6 bases). The CDR3 is 14 residues long. Trimming left V 2 bases short and J 3 bases short, with 9 bases between. Germline CDR1 and CDR2: SGDLS and YYNGEE. The CDR3 sequence: CASSVAGLYNEQFF. The DNA for the CDR3 is TGTGCCAGCAGCGTTGCGGGACTCTACAATGAGCAGTTCTTC. Based on the CDR3 plus reference TRBV9 and TRBJ2-1, the full variable domain is DSGVTQTPKHLITATGQRVTLRCSPRSGDLSVYWYQQSLDQGLQFLIQYYNGEERAKGNILERFSAQQFPDLHSELNLSSLELGDSALYFCASSVAGLYNEQFFGPGTRLTVL.

The chain has TRBV19 and TRBJ2-5; 11 bases fit TRBD2. This CDR3 is built from 16 residues. The V and J ends lost 4 bases and 4 bases, in that order; junction bases with no gene match: 8. Germline CDR1 reads LNHDA; CDR2 reads SQIVND (reference sequence). The CDR3 loop is CASSTGILAGGETQYF. CDR3 DNA sequence: TGTGCCAGTAGTACAGGGATTCTAGCGGGAGGAGAGACCCAGTACTTC.

The chain has TRBV19 and TRBJ2-1; D call uncertain. Trimming removed 9 bases from V and 8 bases from J, with 23 bases in between. There are 15 residues in the CDR3. From germline, CDR1 is LNHDA and CDR2 SQIVND (reference sequence). CDR3 residues: CASRKAIGLNYEQFF. Here the CDR3 DNA reads TGTGCCAGCCGGAAGGCAATCGGGCTAAATTATGAGCAGTTCTTC.

V and J are TRBV19 and TRBJ2-2; 9 bases line up with TRBD1. There are 15 residues in the CDR3. With V trimmed by 4 bases and J by 7 bases, 7 bases remained unmatched. CDR1 and CDR2 (germline): LNHDA, SQIVND (reference sequence). CDR3 amino acids: CASSRATGGIGELFF. The CDR3 DNA is TGTGCCAGTAGTAGGGCAACAGGGGGCATCGGGGAGCTGTTTTTT.

This chain uses TRBV28 with TRBJ2-7; TRBD1 or TRBD2 may be the D gene (5 bases each). V was shortened by 6 bases and J by 3 bases, with 15 bases between the two germline ends. This CDR3 is built from 14 residues. CDR1 and CDR2 from the germline V gene are MDHEN and SYDVKM. CDR3 in DNA: TGTGCCAGCAGCGTGGGGGATGAGGTCTACGAGCAGTACTTC. Translation: CASSVGDEVYEQYF.

This chain uses TRBV19 with TRBJ2-1; a weak D match, TRBD1 (6 bases). V was pared by 6 bases and J by 10 bases, with 10 bases between. The germline CDR1 and CDR2 sequences are LNHDA and SQIVND (reference sequence). The CDR3 consists of 11 residues. Here the CDR3 DNA reads TGTGCCAGTAGCCGTGGGACAGAGCAGTTCTTC. Protein: CASSRGTEQFF.

This clone has a handful of counts. The chain links TRBV27 to TRBJ2-2; 7 nucleotides agree with TRBD1. The CDR3 runs to 15 residues. Germline V lookup: CDR1 MNHEY, CDR2 SMNVEV (reference sequence). Unmatched junction bases numbered 5, after V lost 3 bases and J lost 4 bases. The CDR3 spells CASSFNSGGTGELFF. The CDR3 nucleotides read TGTGCCAGCAGTTTTAACTCAGGGGGCACCGGGGAGCTGTTTTTT.

Only a few counts were recorded for this clone. The chain joins TRBV27 to TRBJ2-2; 13 nucleotides align to TRBD2. The CDR3 length is 17 residues. V shed 5 bases, J shed 4 bases, and the junction held 7 bases outside the gene matches. CDR1 MNHEY and CDR2 SMNVEV come from the germline V gene (reference sequence). CDR3 loop: CASSPRLAGGITGELFF. As DNA, the CDR3 is TGTGCCAGCAGTCCGCGACTAGCGGGAGGTATCACCGGGGAGCTGTTTTTT.

The chain links TRBV6-5 to TRBJ1-2, with TRBD1 matching over 8 bases. The CDR3 has 14 amino acids. V gave up 5 bases and J gave up 5 bases; unmatched junction bases: 7. The germline CDR1 and CDR2 sequences are MNHEY and SVGAGI. CDR3 region: CASSPGTGPYGYTF. DNA for the CDR3: TGTGCCAGCAGTCCCGGGACAGGACCGTATGGCTACACCTTC.

V and J are TRBV6-5 and TRBJ2-7; no clear D. The germline V gene encodes CDR1 MNHEY and CDR2 SVGAGI. V was cut by 7 bases and J by 11 bases, with 21 bases left in between. The CDR3 covers 13 residues. The CDR3: CASNDLGKNLKYF. DNA of the CDR3: TGTGCCAGCAACGATCTAGGGAAGAACCTAAAGTACTTC.

The rearrangement uses TRBV28 and TRBJ1-4; TRBD1 might be the D (5 bases). V was trimmed by 11 bases and J by 3 bases, leaving 13 bases between them. The length of the CDR3 is 13 residues. From germline, CDR1 is MDHEN and CDR2 SYDVKM. CDR3 sequence (DNA): TGTGCCGGCCTCAGGGTGCCTAATGAAAAACTGTTTTTT. This gives the protein CAGLRVPNEKLFF.

The V gene is TRBV30, the J gene TRBJ1-5; D uncertain. The CDR3 is 15 residues long. Between the trimmed V and J ends, which lost 3 bases and 4 bases, there was a span of 16 bases. Germline V gives CDR1 GTSNPN, CDR2 SVGIG (reference sequence). The CDR3 sequence: CAWSPNTGINQPQHF. The CDR3 coding sequence is TGTGCCTGGAGCCCCAATACGGGGATTAATCAGCCCCAGCATTTT.

This chain connects TRBV28 to TRBJ1-3; TRBD1 might be the D (5 bases). V was pared by 6 bases and J by 2 bases, with 14 bases between. The CDR3 is 15 amino acids. Germline lookup yields CDR1 MDHEN and CDR2 SYDVKM. The CDR3 nucleotides are TGTGCCAGCAGCTTCGGACACCTCGCTGGAAACACCATATATTTT. This encodes CASSFGHLAGNTIYF.

The chain employs TRBV2 and TRBJ1-2, with D unclear. CDR1 SNHLY and CDR2 FYNNEI come from the germline V gene. The CDR3 extends over 13 amino acids. Between the trimmed V and J ends, which lost 4 bases and 4 bases, there was a span of 10 bases. Here the CDR3 reads CASSADRAYGYTF. Here the CDR3 DNA reads TGTGCCAGCAGTGCGGACCGAGCCTATGGCTACACCTTC.

The rearrangement joins TRBV27 to TRBJ1-1, with D hard to call. The CDR3 is made up of 13 amino acids. Trimming removed 6 bases from V and 2 bases from J, with 10 bases in between. Germline V gives CDR1 MNHEY, CDR2 SMNVEV (reference sequence). DNA for the CDR3: TGTGCCAGCAGCTCGACCGACAACACTGAAGCTTTCTTT. This gives the protein CASSSTDNTEAFF.

The V and J genes are TRBV21-1 and TRBJ2-7. TRBV21-1 has pseudogene status. CDR3 length equals 14 residues. This CDR3 is CASSKGGAPYEQYF. In nucleotides, the CDR3 is TGTGCCAGCAGCAAAGGGGGTGCTCCCTACGAGCAGTACTTC.